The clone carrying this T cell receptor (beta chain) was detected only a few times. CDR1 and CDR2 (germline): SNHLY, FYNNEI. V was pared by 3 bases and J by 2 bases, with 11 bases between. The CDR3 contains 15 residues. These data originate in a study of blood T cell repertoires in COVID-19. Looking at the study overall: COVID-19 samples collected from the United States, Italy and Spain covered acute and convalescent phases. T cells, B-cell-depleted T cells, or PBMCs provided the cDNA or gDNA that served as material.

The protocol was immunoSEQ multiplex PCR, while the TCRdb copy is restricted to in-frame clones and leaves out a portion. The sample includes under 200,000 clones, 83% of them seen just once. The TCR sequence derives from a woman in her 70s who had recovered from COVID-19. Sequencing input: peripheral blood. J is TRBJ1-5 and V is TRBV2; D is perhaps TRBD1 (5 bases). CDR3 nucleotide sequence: TGTGCCAGCAGTGAGGACGGAGGGGGCAATCAGCCCCAGCATTTT. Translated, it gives CASSEDGGGNQPQHF.